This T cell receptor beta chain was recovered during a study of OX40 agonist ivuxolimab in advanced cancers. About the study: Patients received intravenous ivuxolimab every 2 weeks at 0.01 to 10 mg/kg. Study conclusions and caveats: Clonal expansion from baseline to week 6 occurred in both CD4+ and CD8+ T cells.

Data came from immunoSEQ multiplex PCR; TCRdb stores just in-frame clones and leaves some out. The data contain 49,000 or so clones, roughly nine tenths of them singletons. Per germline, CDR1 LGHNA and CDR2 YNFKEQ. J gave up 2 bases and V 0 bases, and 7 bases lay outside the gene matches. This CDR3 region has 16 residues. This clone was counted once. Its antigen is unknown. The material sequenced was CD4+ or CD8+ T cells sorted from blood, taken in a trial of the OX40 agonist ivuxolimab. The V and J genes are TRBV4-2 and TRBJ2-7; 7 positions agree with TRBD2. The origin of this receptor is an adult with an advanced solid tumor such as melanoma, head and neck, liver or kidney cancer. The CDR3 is CASSQEWSSGPYEQYF. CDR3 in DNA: TGTGCCAGCAGCCAAGAATGGTCTAGCGGTCCCTACGAGCAGTACTTC.